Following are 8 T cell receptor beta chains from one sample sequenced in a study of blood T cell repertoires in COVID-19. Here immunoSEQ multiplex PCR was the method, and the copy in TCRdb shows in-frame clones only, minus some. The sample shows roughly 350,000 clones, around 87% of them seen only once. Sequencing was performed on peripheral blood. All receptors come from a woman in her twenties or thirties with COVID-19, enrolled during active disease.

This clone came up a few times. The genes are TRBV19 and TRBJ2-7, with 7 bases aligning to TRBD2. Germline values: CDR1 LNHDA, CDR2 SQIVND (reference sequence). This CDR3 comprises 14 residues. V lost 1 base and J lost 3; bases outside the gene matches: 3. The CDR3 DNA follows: TGTGCCAGTAGTATAGCTAGCGGAGGCTACGAGCAGTACTTC. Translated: CASSIASGGYEQYF.

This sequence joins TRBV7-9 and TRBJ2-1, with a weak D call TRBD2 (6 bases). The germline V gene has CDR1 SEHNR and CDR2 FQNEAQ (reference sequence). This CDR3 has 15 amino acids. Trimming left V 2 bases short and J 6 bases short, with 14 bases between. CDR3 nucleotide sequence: TGTGCCAGCAGCTTAAATACGGGAGTATCCAATGAGCAGTTCTTC. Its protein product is CASSLNTGVSNEQFF.

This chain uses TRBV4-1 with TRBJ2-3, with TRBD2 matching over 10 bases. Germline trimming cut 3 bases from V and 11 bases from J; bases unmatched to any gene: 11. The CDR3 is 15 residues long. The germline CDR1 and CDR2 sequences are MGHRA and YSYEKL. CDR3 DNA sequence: TGCGCCAGCAGCCATCCGGGACTAGCGTGCGATCTGCAGTATTTT. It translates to CASSHPGLACDLQYF.

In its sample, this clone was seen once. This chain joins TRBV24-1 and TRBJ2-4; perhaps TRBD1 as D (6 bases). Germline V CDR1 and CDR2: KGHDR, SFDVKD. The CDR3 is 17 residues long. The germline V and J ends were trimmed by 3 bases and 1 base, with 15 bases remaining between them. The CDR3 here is CATSDAGDTTAKNIQYF. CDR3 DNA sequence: TGTGCCACCAGTGATGCAGGGGATACGACGGCCAAAAACATTCAGTACTTC.

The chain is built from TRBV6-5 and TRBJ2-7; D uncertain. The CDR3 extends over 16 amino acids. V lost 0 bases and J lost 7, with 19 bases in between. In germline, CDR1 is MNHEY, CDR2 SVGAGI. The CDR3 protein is CASSYSSPLIPREQYF. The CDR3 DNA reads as TGTGCCAGCAGTTACTCTAGCCCCTTAATTCCAAGGGAGCAGTACTTC.

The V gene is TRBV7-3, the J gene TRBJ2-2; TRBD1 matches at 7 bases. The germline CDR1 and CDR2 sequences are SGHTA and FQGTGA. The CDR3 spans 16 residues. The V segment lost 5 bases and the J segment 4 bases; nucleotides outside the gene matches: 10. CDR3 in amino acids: CASSTRPGQSTGELFF. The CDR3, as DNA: TGTGCCAGCAGCACCCGACCGGGACAGAGCACCGGGGAGCTGTTTTTT.

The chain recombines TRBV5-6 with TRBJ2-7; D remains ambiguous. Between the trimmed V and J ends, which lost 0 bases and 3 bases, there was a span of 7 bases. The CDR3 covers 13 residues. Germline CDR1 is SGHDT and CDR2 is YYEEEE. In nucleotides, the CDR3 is TGTGCCAGCAGCTTGGGGAGTATCTACGAGCAGTACTTC. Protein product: CASSLGSIYEQYF.

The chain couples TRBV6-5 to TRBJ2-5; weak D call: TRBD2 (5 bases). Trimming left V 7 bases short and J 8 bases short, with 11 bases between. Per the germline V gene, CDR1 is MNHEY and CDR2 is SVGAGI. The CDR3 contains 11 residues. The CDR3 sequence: CASNSGITQYF. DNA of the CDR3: TGTGCCAGCAATTCCGGGATTACCCAGTACTTC.